The rows below give T cell receptor beta chains drawn from one sample of a study of cytomegalovirus exposure and HLA in healthy donors. Repertoires were generated with immunoSEQ multiplex PCR, while TCRdb's copy carries only in-frame clones and drops some. Of some 81,000 clones in the sample, 65% to 80% are singletons; the top ten hold 8.5% to 14%. Sequencing was carried out using PBMCs. Every receptor here comes from a woman between 35 and 50 years old in good health and CMV-seropositive. The CDR3 runs from the conserved cysteine through the conserved F or W. D genes are given only for firm matches. The size of a clone is reported for some rows only, either as once, few or many, or as a class for expanded clones.

TRBJ2-7,TRBV6-5,TRBD2,-,CASSAVAGLSYEQYF,TGTGCCAGCAGTGCCGTAGCGGGCCTCTCCTACGAGCAGTACTTC
TRBJ2-5,TRBV5-1,TRBD1,-,CASSLTPGQGSETQYF,TGCGCCAGCAGCCTAACGCCGGGACAGGGTTCAGAGACCCAGTACTTC
TRBJ1-1,TRBV14,-,-,CASSQVVGGSTEAFF,TGTGCCAGCAGCCAAGTCGTAGGTGGGAGCACTGAAGCTTTCTTT
TRBJ2-7,TRBV11-2,-,-,CASRTDHGPYEQYF,TGTGCCAGCAGGACAGACCATGGCCCCTACGAGCAGTACTTC
TRBJ2-7,TRBV11-2,TRBD2,once,CASSSGGSSYEQYF,TGTGCCAGCAGCTCGGGCGGGAGCTCCTACGAGCAGTACTTC
TRBJ2-1,TRBV4-3,-,once,CASSQDLSSWNEQFF,TGCGCCAGCAGCCAAGATCTGAGTAGCTGGAATGAGCAGTTCTTC
TRBJ2-7,TRBV7-9,TRBD1,few,CASSLRDPGDSSYEQYF,TGTGCCAGCAGCTTGCGCGACCCCGGGGACAGCTCCTACGAGCAGTACTTC
TRBJ2-3,TRBV27,TRBD2,-,CASSTRTSGTDTQYF,TGTGCCAGCAGTACCCGGACTAGCGGCACAGATACGCAGTATTTT
TRBJ1-2,TRBV30,-,few,CAWSGKGIGNYGYTF,TGTGCCTGGAGCGGAAAGGGGATAGGTAACTATGGCTACACCTTC
TRBJ1-4,TRBV27,TRBD1,-,CASRLQGVNEKLFF,TGTGCCAGCAGATTGCAGGGGGTTAATGAAAAACTGTTTTTT
TRBJ1-1,TRBV5-1,TRBD1,few,CASSLVGQGSTEAFF,TGCGCCAGCAGCTTGGTGGGACAGGGATCCACTGAAGCTTTCTTT
TRBJ1-2,TRBV10-3,TRBD1,-,CAISRSGQRDYGYTF,TGTGCCATCAGCAGATCGGGACAGAGGGACTATGGCTACACCTTC
TRBJ1-1,TRBV5-1,-,-,CASSTQTDTEAFF,TGCGCCAGCAGCACCCAGACAGACACTGAAGCTTTCTTT
TRBJ2-7,TRBV25-1,TRBD1,-,CASSVSGGMYEQYF,TGTGCCAGCAGTGTATCAGGGGGCATGTACGAGCAGTACTTC
TRBJ1-5,TRBV4-1,TRBD1,-,CASSPTGNSNQPQHF,TGCGCCAGCAGCCCGACAGGGAATAGCAATCAGCCCCAGCATTTT
TRBJ2-1,TRBV2,TRBD2,-,CASTVAGVYNEQFF,TGTGCCAGCACCGTAGCGGGAGTATACAATGAGCAGTTCTTC
TRBJ1-1,TRBV5-6,-,few,CASSFGNTEAFF,TGTGCCAGCAGCTTCGGGAACACTGAAGCTTTCTTT
TRBJ1-1,TRBV25-1,TRBD1,-,CASSAGQGRAFF,TGTGCCAGCAGTGCGGGACAGGGGCGAGCTTTCTTT
TRBJ2-7,TRBV7-6,TRBD1,few,CASSPRQGAQPYEQYF,TGTGCCAGCAGCCCCAGACAGGGGGCGCAACCCTACGAGCAGTACTTC
TRBJ1-4,TRBV7-8,TRBD1,-,CASSSNRDRGGEKLFF,TGTGCCAGCAGCTCGAACCGGGACAGGGGGGGTGAAAAACTGTTTTTT
TRBJ2-7,TRBV27,TRBD1,-,CASSWDRNSYEQYF,TGTGCCAGCAGTTGGGACAGAAACTCCTACGAGCAGTACTTC